This T cell receptor (beta chain) was captured by sequencing in a study of cytomegalovirus exposure and HLA in healthy donors. The PCR employed 60 Vbeta primers together with 13 Jbeta primers. Assay used: immunoSEQ multiplex PCR; TCRdb lists only in-frame clones, some missing. The sample has around 140,000 clones; 75% to 80% are singletons. Concerning this clone itself: Its specificity is unknown.

Study-level points and caveats: The majority of CMV-associated TCR beta chains were reported as apparently HLA-restricted in a later analysis.

The germline V gene encodes CDR1 WSHSY and CDR2 SAAADI. The CDR3 contains 15 residues. V lost 8 bases, J lost 5 bases, and 15 bases stayed unmatched. The origin of this receptor is a woman in her thirties or forties in good health and CMV-seropositive. What was sequenced was PBMCs. V usage is TRBV10-2 and J usage is TRBJ2-7; 7 nucleotides align to TRBD2. DNA of the CDR3: TGCGCCAGCGGGGGGGTGGGGGGGAGAATCAACGAGCAGTACTTC. This sequence encodes CASGGVGGRINEQYF.